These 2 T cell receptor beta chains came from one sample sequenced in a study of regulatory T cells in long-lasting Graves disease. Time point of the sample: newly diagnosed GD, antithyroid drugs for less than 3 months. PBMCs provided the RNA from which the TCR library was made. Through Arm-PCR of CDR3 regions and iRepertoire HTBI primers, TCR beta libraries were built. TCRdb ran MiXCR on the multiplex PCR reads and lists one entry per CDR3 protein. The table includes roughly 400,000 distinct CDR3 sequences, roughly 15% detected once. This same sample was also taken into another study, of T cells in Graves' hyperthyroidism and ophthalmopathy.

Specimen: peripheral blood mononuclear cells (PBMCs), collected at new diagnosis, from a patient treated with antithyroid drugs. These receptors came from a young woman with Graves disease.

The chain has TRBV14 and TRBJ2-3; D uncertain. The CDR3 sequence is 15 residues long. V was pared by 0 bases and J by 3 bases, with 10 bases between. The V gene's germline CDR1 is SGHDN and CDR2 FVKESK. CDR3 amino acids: CASSQDLVRTDTQYF. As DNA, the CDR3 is TGTGCCAGCAGCCAAGATTTGGTACGAACAGATACGCAGTATTTT.

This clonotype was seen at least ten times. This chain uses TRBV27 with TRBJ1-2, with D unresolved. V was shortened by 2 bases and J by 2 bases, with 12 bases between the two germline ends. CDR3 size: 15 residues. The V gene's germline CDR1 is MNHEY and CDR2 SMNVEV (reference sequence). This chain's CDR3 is CASSLVAGLNYGYTF. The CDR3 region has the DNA TGTGCCAGCAGTTTAGTAGCCGGATTAAACTATGGCTACACCTTC.